Sequencing of this TCR beta chain was carried out in a study of cytomegalovirus exposure and HLA in healthy donors. V lost 4 bases, J lost 2 bases, and 7 bases stayed unmatched. CDR3 length equals 15 residues. Germline loops: CDR1 SGHRS, CDR2 YFSETQ. This PCR relied on a set of 60 Vbeta primers and 13 Jbeta primers. Using immunoSEQ multiplex PCR, the repertoire was profiled, and TCRdb retains in-frame clones only, with some absent. The sample yields approximately 260,000 clones, about 83% seen once. The sequence derives from a woman aged 40 to 50 in good health and CMV-seropositive. The chain links TRBV5-1 to TRBJ2-3; TRBD2 agrees at 7 bases. Sequencing was done on a sample of PBMCs. The chain's CDR3 is CASSHSSGPTDTQYF. The CDR3 DNA reads TGCGCCAGCAGCCATTCTAGCGGACCCACAGATACGCAGTATTTT. Supplemented by reference TRBV5-1 and TRBJ2-3, the full variable domain reads KAGVTQTPRYLIKTRGQQVTLSCSPISGHRSVSWYQQTPGQGLQFLFEYFSETQRNKGNFPGRFSGRQFSNSRSEMNVSTLELGDSALYLCASSHSSGPTDTQYFGPGTRLTVL.